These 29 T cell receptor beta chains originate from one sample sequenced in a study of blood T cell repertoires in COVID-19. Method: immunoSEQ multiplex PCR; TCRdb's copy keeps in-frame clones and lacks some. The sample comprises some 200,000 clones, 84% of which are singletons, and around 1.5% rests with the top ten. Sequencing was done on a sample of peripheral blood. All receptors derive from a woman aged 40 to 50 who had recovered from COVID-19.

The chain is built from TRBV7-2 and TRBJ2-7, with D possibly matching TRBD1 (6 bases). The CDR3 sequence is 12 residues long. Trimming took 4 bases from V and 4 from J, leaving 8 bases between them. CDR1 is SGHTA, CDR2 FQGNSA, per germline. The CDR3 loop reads CASSWGQYEQYF. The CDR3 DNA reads TGTGCCAGCAGCTGGGGGCAATACGAGCAGTACTTC.

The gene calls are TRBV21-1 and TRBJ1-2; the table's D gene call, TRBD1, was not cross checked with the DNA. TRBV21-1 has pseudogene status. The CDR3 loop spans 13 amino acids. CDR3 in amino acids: CASISSDRGSYTF. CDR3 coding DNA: TGTGCCAGCATCTCTTCCGACAGGGGTAGCTACACCTTC.

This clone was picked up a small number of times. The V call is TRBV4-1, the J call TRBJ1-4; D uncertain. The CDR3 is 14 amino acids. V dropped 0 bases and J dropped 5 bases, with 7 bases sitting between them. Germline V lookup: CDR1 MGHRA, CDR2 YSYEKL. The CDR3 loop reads CASSQDHANEKLFF. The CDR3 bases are TGCGCCAGCAGCCAAGATCATGCGAATGAAAAACTGTTTTTT.

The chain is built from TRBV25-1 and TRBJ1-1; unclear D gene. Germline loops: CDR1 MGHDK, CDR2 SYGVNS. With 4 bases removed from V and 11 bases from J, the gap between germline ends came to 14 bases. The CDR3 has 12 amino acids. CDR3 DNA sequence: TGTGCCAGCAGTGTGTATCCCGGCGGGGCTTTCTTT. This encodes CASSVYPGGAFF.

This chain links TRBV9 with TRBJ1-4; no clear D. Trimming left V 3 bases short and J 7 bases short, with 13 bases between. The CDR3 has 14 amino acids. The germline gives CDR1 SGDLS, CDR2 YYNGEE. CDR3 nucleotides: TGTGCCAGCAGCGACCCCTTGACATGTGAAAAACTGTTTTTT. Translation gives CASSDPLTCEKLFF.

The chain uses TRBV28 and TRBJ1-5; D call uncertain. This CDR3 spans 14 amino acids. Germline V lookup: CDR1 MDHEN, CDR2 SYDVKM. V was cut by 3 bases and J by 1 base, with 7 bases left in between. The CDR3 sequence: CASSFHLSNQPQHF. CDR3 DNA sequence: TGTGCCAGCAGTTTCCACTTAAGCAATCAGCCCCAGCATTTT.

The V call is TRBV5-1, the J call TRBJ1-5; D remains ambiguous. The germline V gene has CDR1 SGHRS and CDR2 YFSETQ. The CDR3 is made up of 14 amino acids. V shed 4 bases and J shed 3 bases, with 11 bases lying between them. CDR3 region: CASSLLGDNQPQHF. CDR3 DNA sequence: TGCGCCAGCAGCCTCTTGGGCGACAATCAGCCCCAGCATTTT.

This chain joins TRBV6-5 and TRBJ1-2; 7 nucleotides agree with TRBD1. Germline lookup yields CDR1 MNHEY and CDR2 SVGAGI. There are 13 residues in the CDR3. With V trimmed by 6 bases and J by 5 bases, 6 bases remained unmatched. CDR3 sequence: CASSKGTVYGYTF. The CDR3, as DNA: TGTGCCAGCAGCAAAGGGACAGTTTATGGCTACACCTTC.

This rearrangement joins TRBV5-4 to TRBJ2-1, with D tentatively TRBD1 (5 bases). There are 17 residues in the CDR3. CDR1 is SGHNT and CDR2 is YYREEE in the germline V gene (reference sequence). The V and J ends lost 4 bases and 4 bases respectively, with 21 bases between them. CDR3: CASSLINYRSTYNEQFF. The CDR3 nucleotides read TGTGCCAGCAGCCTAATTAACTACAGGTCTACTTACAATGAGCAGTTCTTC.

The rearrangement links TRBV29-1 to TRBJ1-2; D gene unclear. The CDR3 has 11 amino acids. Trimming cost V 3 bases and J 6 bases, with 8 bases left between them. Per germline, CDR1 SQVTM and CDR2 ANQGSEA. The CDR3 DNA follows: TGCAGCGTTGATTCCGGGGATGGCTACACCTTC. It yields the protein CSVDSGDGYTF.

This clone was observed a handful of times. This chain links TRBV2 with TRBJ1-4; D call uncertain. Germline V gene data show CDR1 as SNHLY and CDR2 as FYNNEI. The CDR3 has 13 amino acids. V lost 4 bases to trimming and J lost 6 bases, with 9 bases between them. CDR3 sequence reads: CASSVGVDEKLFF. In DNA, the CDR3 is TGTGCCAGCAGTGTGGGAGTGGATGAAAAACTGTTTTTT.

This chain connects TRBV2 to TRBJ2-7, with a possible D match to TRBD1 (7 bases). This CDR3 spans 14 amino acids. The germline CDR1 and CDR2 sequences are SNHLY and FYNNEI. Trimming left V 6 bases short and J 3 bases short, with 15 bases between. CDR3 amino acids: CASRAGQLNYEQYF. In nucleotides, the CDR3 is TGTGCCAGCAGGGCGGGACAGCTGAACTACGAGCAGTACTTC. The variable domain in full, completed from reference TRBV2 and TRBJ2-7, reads EPEVTQTPSHQVTQMGQEVILRCVPISNHLYFYWYRQILGQKVEFLVSFYNNEISEKSEIFDDQFSVERPDGSNFTLKIRSTKLEDSAMYFCASRAGQLNYEQYFGPGTRLTVT.

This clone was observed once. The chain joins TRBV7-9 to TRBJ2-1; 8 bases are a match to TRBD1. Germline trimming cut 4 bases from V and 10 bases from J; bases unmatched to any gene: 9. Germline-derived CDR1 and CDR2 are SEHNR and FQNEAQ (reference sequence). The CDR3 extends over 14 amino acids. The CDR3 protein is CASSSRGRGLEQFF. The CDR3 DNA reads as TGTGCCAGCAGCTCCAGGGGGCGAGGCTTAGAGCAGTTCTTC. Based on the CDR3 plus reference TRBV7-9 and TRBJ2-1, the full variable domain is DTGVSQNPRHKITKRGQNVTFRCDPISEHNRLYWYRQTLGQGPEFLTYFQNEAQLEKSRLLSDRFSAERPKGSFSTLEIQRTEQGDSAMYLCASSSRGRGLEQFFGPGTRLTVL.

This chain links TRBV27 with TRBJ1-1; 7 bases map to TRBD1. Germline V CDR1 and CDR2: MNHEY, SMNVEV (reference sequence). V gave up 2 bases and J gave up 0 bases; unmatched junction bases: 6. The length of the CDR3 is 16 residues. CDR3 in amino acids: CASSLGSGGMNTEAFF. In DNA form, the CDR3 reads TGTGCCAGCAGTTTAGGGTCAGGGGGTATGAACACTGAAGCTTTCTTT.

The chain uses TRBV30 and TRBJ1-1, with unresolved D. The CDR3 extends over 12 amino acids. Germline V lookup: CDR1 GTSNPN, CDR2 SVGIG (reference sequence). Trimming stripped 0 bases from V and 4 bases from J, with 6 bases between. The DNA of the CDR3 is TGTGCCTGGAGTGTACGAGTCACTGAAGCTTTCTTT. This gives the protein CAWSVRVTEAFF.

DNA of the CDR3: TGTGCCAGCAGCCCCAGGACAGGAATCGGCTACACCTTC. Translation gives CASSPRTGIGYTF. The V and J genes are TRBV7-9 and TRBJ1-2, with 7 bases aligning to TRBD1. Germline CDR1 is SEHNR and CDR2 is FQNEAQ (reference sequence). This CDR3 contains 13 residues. With 5 bases clipped from V and 8 bases from J, the junction kept 8 bases outside the gene matches.

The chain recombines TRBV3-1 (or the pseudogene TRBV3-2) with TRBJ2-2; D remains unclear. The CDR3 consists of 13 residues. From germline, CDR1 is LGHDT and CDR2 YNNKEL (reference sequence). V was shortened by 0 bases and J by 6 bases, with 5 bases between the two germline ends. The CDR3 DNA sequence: TGTGCCAGCAGCCAAGATACAGCCGGGGAGCTGTTTTTT. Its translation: CASSQDTAGELFF.

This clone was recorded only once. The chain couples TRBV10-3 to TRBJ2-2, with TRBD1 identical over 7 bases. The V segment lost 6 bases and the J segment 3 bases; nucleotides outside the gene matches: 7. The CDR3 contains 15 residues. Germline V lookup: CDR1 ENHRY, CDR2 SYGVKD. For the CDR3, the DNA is TGTGCCATCAGGACAGGGCCAGGAGACACCGGGGAGCTGTTTTTT. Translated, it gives CAIRTGPGDTGELFF.

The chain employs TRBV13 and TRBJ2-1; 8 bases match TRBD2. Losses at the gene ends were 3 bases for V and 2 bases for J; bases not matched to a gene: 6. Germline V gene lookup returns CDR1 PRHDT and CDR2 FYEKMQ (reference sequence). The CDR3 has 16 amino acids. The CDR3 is CASSFKRGPPYNEQFF. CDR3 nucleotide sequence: TGTGCCAGCAGCTTTAAGCGGGGGCCACCCTACAATGAGCAGTTCTTC.

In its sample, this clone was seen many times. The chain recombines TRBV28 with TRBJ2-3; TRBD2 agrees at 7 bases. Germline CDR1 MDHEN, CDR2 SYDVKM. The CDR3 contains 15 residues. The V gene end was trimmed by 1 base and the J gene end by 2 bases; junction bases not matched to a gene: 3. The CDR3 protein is CASSLLAGNTDTQYF. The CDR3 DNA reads TGTGCCAGCAGTTTATTAGCGGGCAACACAGATACGCAGTATTTT.

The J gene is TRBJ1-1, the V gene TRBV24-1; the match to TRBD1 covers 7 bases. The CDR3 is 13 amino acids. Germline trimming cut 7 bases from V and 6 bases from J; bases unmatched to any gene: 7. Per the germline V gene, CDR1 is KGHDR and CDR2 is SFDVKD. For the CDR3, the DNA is TGTGCCACCAGAGAGACAGGGACTGCTGAAGCTTTCTTT. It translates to CATRETGTAEAFF.

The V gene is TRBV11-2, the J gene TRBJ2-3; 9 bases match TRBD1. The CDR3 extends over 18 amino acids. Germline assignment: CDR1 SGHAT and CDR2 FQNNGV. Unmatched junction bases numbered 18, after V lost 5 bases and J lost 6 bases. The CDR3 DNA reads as TGTGCCAGCAGCCCTAAGCTCCCTAACAGGGGGCTAGCGGATACGCAGTATTTT. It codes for CASSPKLPNRGLADTQYF.

Written as DNA, the CDR3 is TGTGCCAGCAGTCTCACAGGTTGGGGGGGAGAGACCCAGTACTTC. Protein product: CASSLTGWGGETQYF. This chain joins TRBV6-5 and TRBJ2-5, with 7 positions matching TRBD2. Germline V gene lookup returns CDR1 MNHEY and CDR2 SVGAGI. This CDR3 comprises 15 residues. The J segment lost 4 bases and the V segment lost 5 bases, leaving 10 bases of the junction unmatched.

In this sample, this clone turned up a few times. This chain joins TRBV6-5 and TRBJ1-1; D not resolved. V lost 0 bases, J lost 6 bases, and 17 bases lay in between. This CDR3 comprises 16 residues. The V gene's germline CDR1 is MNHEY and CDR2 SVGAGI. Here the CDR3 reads CASSYSPGPALSEAFF. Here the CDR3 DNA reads TGTGCCAGCAGTTACTCACCCGGTCCCGCGCTATCTGAAGCTTTCTTT.

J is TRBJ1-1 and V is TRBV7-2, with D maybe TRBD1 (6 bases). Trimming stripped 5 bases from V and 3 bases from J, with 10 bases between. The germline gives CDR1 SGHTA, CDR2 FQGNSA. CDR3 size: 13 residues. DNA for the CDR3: TGTGCCAGCAGCGTCAGGGGAGACACTGAAGCTTTCTTT. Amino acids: CASSVRGDTEAFF.

The CDR3 DNA is TGTGCCAGCAGCCAAGAAGAGGGACTGAGCAATCAGCCCCAGCATTTT. Its translation: CASSQEEGLSNQPQHF. This chain connects TRBV4-2 to TRBJ1-5; D might be TRBD1 (5 bases). Germline V gene sequence: CDR1 LGHNA, CDR2 YNFKEQ. This CDR3 comprises 16 residues. The V end was cut by 0 bases, the J end by 1 base, with 10 bases between.

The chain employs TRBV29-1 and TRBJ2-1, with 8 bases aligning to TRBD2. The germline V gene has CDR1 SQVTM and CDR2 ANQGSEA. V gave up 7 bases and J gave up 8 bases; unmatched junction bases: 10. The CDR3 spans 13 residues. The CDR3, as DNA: TGCAGCGCCCGGGGGGGCCAGATAGATGAGCAGTTCTTC. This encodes CSARGGQIDEQFF.

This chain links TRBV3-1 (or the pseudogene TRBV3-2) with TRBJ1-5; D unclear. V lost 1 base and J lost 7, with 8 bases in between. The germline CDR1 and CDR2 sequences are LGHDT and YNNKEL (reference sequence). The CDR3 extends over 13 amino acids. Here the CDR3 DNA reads TGTGCCAGCAGCCAAGTCCGCGGCCAGCCCCAGCATTTT. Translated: CASSQVRGQPQHF.

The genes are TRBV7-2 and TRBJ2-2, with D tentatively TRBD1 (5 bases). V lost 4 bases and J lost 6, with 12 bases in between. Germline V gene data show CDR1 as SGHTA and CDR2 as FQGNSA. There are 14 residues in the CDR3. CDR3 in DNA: TGTGCCAGCAGCTCATATTACAGGTCCGGGGAGCTGTTTTTT. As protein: CASSSYYRSGELFF. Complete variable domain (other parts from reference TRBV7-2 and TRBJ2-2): GAGVSQSPSNKVTEKGKDVELRCDPISGHTALYWYRQSLGQGLEFLIYFQGNSAPDKSGLPSDRFSAERTGGSVSTLTIQRTQQEDSAVYLCASSSYYRSGELFFGEGSRLTVL.